The rows below give T cell receptor beta chains drawn from one sample of a study of T cells after yellow fever vaccination. One entry per CDR3 protein, called by TCRdb with MiXCR from the 5' RACE reads. In the table there are a few hundred thousand distinct CDR3 sequences, around a sixth of which are singletons. This specimen was PBMCs, taken less than 6 days after the first yellow fever vaccination. The receptors here all came from a man aged 18 to 30 who received the YFV17D yellow fever vaccine. CDR3s include the opening cysteine and the closing phenylalanine or tryptophan. Fields, in order: clone size, D gene, V gene, J gene, CDR3 protein, CDR3 DNA. D genes are given only for firm matches. Size tells how often a clone was seen (once, few, many) or the class of an expanded clone, and some rows leave it out.

-	TRBD2	TRBV12-3/TRBV12-4	TRBJ2-2	CASSSSGNANTGELFF	TGTGCCAGCAGTTCTAGCGGGAACGCGAACACCGGGGAGCTGTTTTTT
-	TRBD2	TRBV7-2	TRBJ2-5	CASSGTNQETQYF	TGTGCCAGCAGCGGGACTAACCAAGAGACCCAGTACTTC
-	-	TRBV5-4	TRBJ1-4	CASSLRRGATNEKLFF	TGTGCCAGCAGCTTGCGAAGGGGGGCAACTAATGAAAAACTGTTTTTT
many	TRBD1	TRBV11-2	TRBJ2-1	CASSLQGPTIGEQFF	TGTGCCAGCAGCCTACAGGGGCCCACAATAGGTGAGCAGTTCTTC
many	TRBD2	TRBV7-3	TRBJ2-3	CASSPRLAGPTDTQYF	TGTGCCAGCAGCCCCCGACTAGCGGGCCCCACAGATACGCAGTATTTT
-	-	TRBV5-5	TRBJ1-2	CASSLISDWSYGYTF	TGTGCCAGCAGCCTGATTAGTGATTGGAGCTATGGCTACACCTTC
few	-	TRBV7-2	TRBJ2-1	CASSLLLSSYNEQFF	TGTGCCAGCAGCTTACTCCTAAGCTCCTACAATGAGCAGTTCTTC
few	-	TRBV7-2	TRBJ1-5	CASSLERGPQHF	TGTGCCAGCAGCTTAGAGAGAGGGCCCCAGCATTTT
few	-	TRBV6-5	TRBJ2-5	CASSYSWLPGRKETQYF	TGTGCCAGCAGTTACTCGTGGCTGCCGGGACGTAAAGAGACCCAGTACTTC
few	-	TRBV15	TRBJ1-3	CATSRGVRIHF	TGTGCCACCAGCAGAGGAGTCCGTATTCATTTT
many	-	TRBV9	TRBJ2-5	CASSVEQETQYF	TGTGCCAGCAGCGTAGAGCAAGAGACCCAGTACTTC
few	TRBD1	TRBV7-8	TRBJ2-2	CASSLFGQGYPGELFF	TGTGCCAGCAGCTTATTCGGACAGGGGTATCCCGGGGAGCTGTTTTTT
few	-	TRBV6-2/TRBV6-3	TRBJ2-3	CASRYARVWGGTDTQYF	TGTGCCAGCAGATATGCTCGTGTGTGGGGGGGCACAGATACGCAGTATTTT
-	-	TRBV5-1	TRBJ2-3	CASSPGGITDTQYF	TGCGCCAGCAGCCCTGGGGGGATCACAGATACGCAGTATTTT
many	-	TRBV5-4	TRBJ1-4	CASSLGQATNEKLFF	TGTGCCAGCAGCTTGGGGCAGGCAACTAATGAAAAACTGTTTTTT
few	-	TRBV12-3/TRBV12-4	TRBJ1-5	CASKPGTRSNQPQHF	TGTGCCAGCAAACCCGGGACCAGAAGCAATCAGCCCCAGCATTTT
-	-	TRBV6-2/TRBV6-3	TRBJ1-4	CASSSQAHQGKLFF	TGTGCCAGCAGTTCGCAGGCCCACCAGGGGAAACTGTTTTTT
-	TRBD1	TRBV6-2/TRBV6-3	TRBJ1-5	CASSGQGARQPQHF	TGTGCCAGCAGTGGACAGGGGGCGCGTCAGCCCCAGCATTTT
-	-	TRBV7-2	TRBJ1-5	CASSPTLFGGNQPQHF	TGTGCCAGCAGCCCTACGCTCTTTGGGGGCAATCAGCCCCAGCATTTT
-	TRBD1	TRBV5-1	TRBJ2-5	CASSSYRGTGETQYF	TGCGCCAGCAGCTCATACAGGGGAACGGGAGAGACCCAGTACTTC
-	-	TRBV4-3	TRBJ1-2	CASSQLETSNYGYTF	TGCGCCAGCAGCCAATTAGAAACCTCTAACTATGGCTACACCTTC
few	-	TRBV12-3/TRBV12-4	TRBJ2-7	CASSAGAYEQYF	TGTGCCAGCAGCGCAGGGGCCTACGAGCAGTACTTC
-	TRBD1	TRBV2	TRBJ2-7	CASSVTGGREQYF	TGTGCCAGCAGTGTGACAGGGGGCAGGGAGCAGTACTTC
few	-	TRBV20-1	TRBJ2-1	CSARDRAMANNEQFF	TGCAGTGCTAGAGATCGAGCTATGGCTAACAATGAGCAGTTCTTC
many	-	TRBV7-6	TRBJ2-7	CASSLSPSESYEQYF	TGTGCCAGCAGCTTATCTCCTAGCGAATCCTACGAGCAGTACTTC
-	-	TRBV29-1	TRBJ1-2	CSVEVGVANYGYTF	TGCAGCGTTGAAGTAGGGGTAGCTAACTATGGCTACACCTTC
few	TRBD2	TRBV9	TRBJ2-1	CASSPRPSGGYNEQFF	TGTGCCAGCAGCCCCCGGCCTAGCGGGGGATACAATGAGCAGTTCTTC
-	-	TRBV7-9	TRBJ1-2	CASSFGAEVGGPGYTF	TGTGCCAGCAGCTTCGGGGCGGAGGTTGGGGGTCCCGGCTACACCTTC
-	-	TRBV5-1	TRBJ2-5	CASGTTDGQETQYF	TGCGCCAGCGGCACTACGGACGGGCAAGAGACCCAGTACTTC
few	TRBD2	TRBV20-1	TRBJ2-2	CSARDGGTGELFF	TGCAGTGCTAGGGACGGGGGGACCGGGGAGCTGTTTTTT
-	TRBD2	TRBV11-2	TRBJ2-3	CASSPREDSDTQYF	TGTGCCAGCAGCCCCCGGGAGGACTCGGATACGCAGTATTTT
-	-	TRBV7-8	TRBJ1-4	CASSSLQGKGEKLFF	TGTGCCAGCAGCTCCCTACAGGGAAAGGGTGAAAAACTGTTTTTT
few	-	TRBV28	TRBJ1-6	CASSFEGNSPLHF	TGTGCCAGCAGTTTTGAGGGTAATTCACCCCTCCACTTT
-	TRBD1	TRBV5-1	TRBJ1-2	CASSEQGANYGYTF	TGCGCCAGCAGCGAACAGGGGGCTAACTATGGCTACACCTTC
few	TRBD1	TRBV20-1	TRBJ1-2	CSALKQGASGYTF	TGCAGTGCCCTTAAGCAGGGGGCAAGCGGCTACACCTTC
many	TRBD2	TRBV3-1	TRBJ2-2	CASSSGTTNTGELFF	TGTGCCAGCAGCTCCGGGACTACTAACACCGGGGAGCTGTTTTTT
-	-	TRBV7-9	TRBJ2-3	CASSLRQGLGGTDTQYF	TGTGCCAGCAGCTTACGGCAAGGGCTGGGGGGCACAGATACGCAGTATTTT
-	TRBD1	TRBV11-2	TRBJ2-5	CASSHSGTGDTQYF	TGTGCCAGCAGCCATAGCGGGACAGGGGACACCCAGTACTTC
-	-	TRBV25-1	TRBJ2-6	CASSGFWRAGANVLTF	TGTGCCAGCAGTGGTTTCTGGAGGGCTGGGGCCAACGTCCTGACTTTC
-	TRBD2	TRBV29-1	TRBJ2-7	CSVEDRTSGGNYEQYF	TGCAGCGTTGAAGACCGGACTAGCGGGGGGAACTACGAGCAGTACTTC
-	-	TRBV3-1	TRBJ2-4	CASSQGSKNIQYF	TGTGCCAGCAGCCAGGGCAGCAAAAACATTCAGTACTTC
-	TRBD2	TRBV25-1	TRBJ2-3	CASSFPGLAGSDTQYF	TGTGCCAGCAGTTTCCCGGGACTAGCGGGGAGTGATACGCAGTATTTT
many	-	TRBV11-2	TRBJ1-2	CASSSGTGSGYTF	TGTGCCAGCAGCTCCGGAACAGGGTCTGGCTACACCTTC
-	TRBD1	TRBV12-3/TRBV12-4	TRBJ2-5	CASGLTGARETQYF	TGTGCCAGCGGACTGACAGGGGCAAGGGAGACCCAGTACTTC